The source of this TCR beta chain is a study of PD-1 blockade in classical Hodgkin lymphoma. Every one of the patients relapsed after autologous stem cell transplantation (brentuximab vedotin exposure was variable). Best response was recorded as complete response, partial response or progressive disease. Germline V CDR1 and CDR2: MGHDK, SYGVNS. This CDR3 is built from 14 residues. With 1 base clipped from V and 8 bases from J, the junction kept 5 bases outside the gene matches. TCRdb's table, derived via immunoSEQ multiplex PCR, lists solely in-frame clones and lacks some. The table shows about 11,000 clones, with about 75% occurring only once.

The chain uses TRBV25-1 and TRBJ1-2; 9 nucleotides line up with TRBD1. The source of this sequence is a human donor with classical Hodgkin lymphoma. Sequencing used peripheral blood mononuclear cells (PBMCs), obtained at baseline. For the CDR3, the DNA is TGTGCCAGCAGTGAATCGGGACAGGGAAGAGGCTACACCTTC. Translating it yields CASSESGQGRGYTF.